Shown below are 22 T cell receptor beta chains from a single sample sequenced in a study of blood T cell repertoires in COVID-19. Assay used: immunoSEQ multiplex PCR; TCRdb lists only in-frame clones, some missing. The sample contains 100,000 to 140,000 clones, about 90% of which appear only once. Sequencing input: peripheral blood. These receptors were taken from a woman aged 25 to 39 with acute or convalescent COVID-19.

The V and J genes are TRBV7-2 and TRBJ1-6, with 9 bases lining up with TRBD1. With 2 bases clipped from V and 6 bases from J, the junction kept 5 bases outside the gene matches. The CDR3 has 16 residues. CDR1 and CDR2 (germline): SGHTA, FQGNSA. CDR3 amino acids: CASSLTSDRGNSPLHF. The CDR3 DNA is TGTGCCAGCAGCTTAACTTCGGACAGGGGTAATTCACCCCTCCACTTT.

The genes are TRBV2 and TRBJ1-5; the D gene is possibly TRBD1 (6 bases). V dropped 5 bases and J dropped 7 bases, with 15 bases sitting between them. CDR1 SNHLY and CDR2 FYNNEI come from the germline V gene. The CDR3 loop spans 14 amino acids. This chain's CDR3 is CASSYTGFGQPQHF. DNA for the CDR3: TGTGCCAGCAGTTACACAGGGTTTGGGCAGCCCCAGCATTTT.

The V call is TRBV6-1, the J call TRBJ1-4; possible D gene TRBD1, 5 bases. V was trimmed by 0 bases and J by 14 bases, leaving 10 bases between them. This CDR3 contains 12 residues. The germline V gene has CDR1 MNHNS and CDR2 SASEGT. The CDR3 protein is CASSEAFRVLFF. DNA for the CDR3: TGTGCCAGCAGTGAAGCTTTCAGGGTGCTGTTTTTT.

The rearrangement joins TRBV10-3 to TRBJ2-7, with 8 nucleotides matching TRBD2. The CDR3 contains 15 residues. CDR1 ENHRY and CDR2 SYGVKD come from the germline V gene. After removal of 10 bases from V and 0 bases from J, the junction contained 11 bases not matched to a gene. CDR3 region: CATAIGGGSSYEQYF. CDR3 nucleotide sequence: TGTGCCACGGCAATTGGCGGGGGGTCCTCCTACGAGCAGTACTTC.

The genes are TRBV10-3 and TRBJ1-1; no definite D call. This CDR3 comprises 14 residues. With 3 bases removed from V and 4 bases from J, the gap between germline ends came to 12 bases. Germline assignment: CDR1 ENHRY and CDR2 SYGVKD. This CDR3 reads CAISDGSAATEAFF. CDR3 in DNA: TGTGCCATCAGTGATGGAAGCGCGGCCACTGAAGCTTTCTTT.

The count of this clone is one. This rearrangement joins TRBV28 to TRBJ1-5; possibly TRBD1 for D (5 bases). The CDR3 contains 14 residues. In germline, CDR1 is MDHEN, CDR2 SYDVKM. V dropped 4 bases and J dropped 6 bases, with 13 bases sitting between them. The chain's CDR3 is CASSSRGGGQPQHF. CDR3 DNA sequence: TGTGCCAGCAGTTCCCGGGGCGGGGGTCAGCCCCAGCATTTT.

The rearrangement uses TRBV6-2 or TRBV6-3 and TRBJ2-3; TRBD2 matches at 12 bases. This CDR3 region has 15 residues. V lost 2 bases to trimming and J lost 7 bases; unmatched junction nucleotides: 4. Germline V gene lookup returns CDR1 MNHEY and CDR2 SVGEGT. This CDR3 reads CASSYVGLAGNTQYF. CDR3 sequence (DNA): TGTGCCAGCAGTTACGTGGGACTAGCGGGCAATACGCAGTATTTT.

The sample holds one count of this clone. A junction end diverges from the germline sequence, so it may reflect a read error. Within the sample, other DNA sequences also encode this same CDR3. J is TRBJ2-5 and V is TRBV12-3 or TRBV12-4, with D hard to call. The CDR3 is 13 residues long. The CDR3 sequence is CASSLYSQETQYF. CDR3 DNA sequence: TGCGCCAGCAGTTTATACTCGCAAGAGACCCAGTACTTC.

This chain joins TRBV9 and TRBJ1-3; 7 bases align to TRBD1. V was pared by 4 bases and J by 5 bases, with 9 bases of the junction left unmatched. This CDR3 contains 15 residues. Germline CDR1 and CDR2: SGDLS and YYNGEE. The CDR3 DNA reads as TGTGCCAGCAGCCCGACAGGGAACCTTCGAAACACCATATATTTT. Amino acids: CASSPTGNLRNTIYF.

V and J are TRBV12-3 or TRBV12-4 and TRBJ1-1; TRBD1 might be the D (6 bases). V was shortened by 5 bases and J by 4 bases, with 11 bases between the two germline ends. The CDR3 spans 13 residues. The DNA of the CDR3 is TGTGCCAGCAGTACAGGGCAGATCACTGAAGCTTTCTTT. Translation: CASSTGQITEAFF.

The CDR3 nucleotides read TGCAGTGCTAGTGCCTGGGTAGCGGGAGTTATGAGCTCCTACGAGCAGTACTTC. The encoded protein is CSASAWVAGVMSSYEQYF. J is TRBJ2-7 and V is TRBV20-1; 9 bases line up with TRBD2. The J segment lost 0 bases and the V segment lost 3 bases, leaving 15 bases of the junction unmatched. The CDR3 has 18 residues. Per the germline V gene, CDR1 is DFQATT and CDR2 is SNEGSKA (reference sequence).

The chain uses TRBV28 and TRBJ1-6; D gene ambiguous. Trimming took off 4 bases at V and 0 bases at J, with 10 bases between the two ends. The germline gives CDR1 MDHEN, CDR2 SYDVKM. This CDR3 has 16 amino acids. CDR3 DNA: TGTGCCAGCAGTTCCCCGGGGAGCTCCTATAATTCACCCCTCCACTTT. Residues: CASSSPGSSYNSPLHF.

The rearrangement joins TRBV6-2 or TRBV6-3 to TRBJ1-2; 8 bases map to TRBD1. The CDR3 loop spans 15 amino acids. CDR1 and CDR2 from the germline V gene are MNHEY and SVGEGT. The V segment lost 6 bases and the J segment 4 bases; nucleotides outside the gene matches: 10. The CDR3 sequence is CASRPQGARGYGYTF. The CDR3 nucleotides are TGTGCCAGCAGACCTCAGGGGGCCCGAGGCTATGGCTACACCTTC.

The DNA of the CDR3 is TGTGCCAGCAGTCGCTGGACAGGTGGGAATGAAAAACTGTTTTTT. Protein product: CASSRWTGGNEKLFF. This chain connects TRBV4-2 to TRBJ1-4, with 7 bases lining up with TRBD1. CDR1 LGHNA and CDR2 YNFKEQ come from the germline V gene. V was clipped by 6 bases and J by 5 bases; unmatched bases: 9. The CDR3 sequence is 15 residues long.

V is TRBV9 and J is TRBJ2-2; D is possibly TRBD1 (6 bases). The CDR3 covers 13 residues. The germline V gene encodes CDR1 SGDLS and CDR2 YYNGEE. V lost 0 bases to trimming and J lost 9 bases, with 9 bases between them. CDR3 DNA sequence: TGTGCCAGCAGCGTAGGTGGGGGCAGGGAGCTGTTTTTT. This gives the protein CASSVGGGRELFF.

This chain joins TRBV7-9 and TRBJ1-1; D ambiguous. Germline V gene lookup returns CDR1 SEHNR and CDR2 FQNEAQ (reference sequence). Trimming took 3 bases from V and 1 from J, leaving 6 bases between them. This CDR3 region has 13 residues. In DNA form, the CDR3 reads TGTGCCAGCAGCTTGGAGGAGAACACTGAAGCTTTCTTT. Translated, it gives CASSLEENTEAFF.

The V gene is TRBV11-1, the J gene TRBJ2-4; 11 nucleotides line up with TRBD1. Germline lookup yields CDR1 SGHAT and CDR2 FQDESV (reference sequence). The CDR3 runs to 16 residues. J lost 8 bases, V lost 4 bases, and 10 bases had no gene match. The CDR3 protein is CASSSAGTGGEYIQYF. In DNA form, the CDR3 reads TGTGCCAGCAGCTCGGCCGGGACAGGGGGGGAGTACATTCAGTACTTC. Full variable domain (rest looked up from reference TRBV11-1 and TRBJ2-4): EAEVAQSPRYKITEKSQAVAFWCDPISGHATLYWYRQILGQGPELLVQFQDESVVDDSQLPKDRFSAERLKGVDSTLKIQPAELGDSAMYLCASSSAGTGGEYIQYFGAGTRLSVL.

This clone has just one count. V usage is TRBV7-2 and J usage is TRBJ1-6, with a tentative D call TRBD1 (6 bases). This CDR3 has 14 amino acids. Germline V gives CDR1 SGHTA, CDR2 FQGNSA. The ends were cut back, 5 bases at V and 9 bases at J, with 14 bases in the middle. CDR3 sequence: CASSPGGTSSPLHF. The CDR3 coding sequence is TGTGCCAGCAGCCCGGGGGGCACTAGTTCACCCCTCCACTTT.

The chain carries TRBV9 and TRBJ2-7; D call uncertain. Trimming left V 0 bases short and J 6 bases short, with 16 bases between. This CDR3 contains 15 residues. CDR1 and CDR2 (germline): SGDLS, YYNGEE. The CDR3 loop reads CASSVETAARSEQYF. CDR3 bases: TGTGCCAGCAGCGTAGAGACGGCGGCTAGGAGCGAGCAGTACTTC. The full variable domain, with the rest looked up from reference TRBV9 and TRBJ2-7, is DSGVTQTPKHLITATGQRVTLRCSPRSGDLSVYWYQQSLDQGLQFLIQYYNGEERAKGNILERFSAQQFPDLHSELNLSSLELGDSALYFCASSVETAARSEQYFGPGTRLTVT.

This chain's CDR3 is CASSTRFRTGELFF. CDR3 DNA sequence: TGTGCCAGCAGTACCCGGTTTAGAACCGGGGAGCTGTTTTTT. The V call is TRBV11-2, the J call TRBJ2-2, with D hard to call. Trimming took 6 bases from V and 5 from J, leaving 13 bases between them. From germline, CDR1 is SGHAT and CDR2 FQNNGV. The CDR3 runs to 14 residues.

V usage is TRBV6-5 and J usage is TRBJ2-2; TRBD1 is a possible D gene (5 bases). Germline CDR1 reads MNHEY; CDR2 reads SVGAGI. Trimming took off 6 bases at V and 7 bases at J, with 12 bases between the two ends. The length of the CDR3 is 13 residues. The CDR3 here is CASSTRVGGELFF. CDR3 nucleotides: TGTGCCAGCAGCACCAGGGTAGGCGGGGAGCTGTTTTTT.

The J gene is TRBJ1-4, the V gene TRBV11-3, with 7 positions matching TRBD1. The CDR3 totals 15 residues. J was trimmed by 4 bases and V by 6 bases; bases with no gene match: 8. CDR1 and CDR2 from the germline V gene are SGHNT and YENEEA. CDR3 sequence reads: CASSSPGQINEKLFF. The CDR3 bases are TGTGCCAGCAGTTCGCCGGGACAGATTAATGAAAAACTGTTTTTT.